A single sample is the source of the 3 T cell receptor beta chains below, sequenced in a study of cytomegalovirus exposure and HLA in healthy donors. Sequencing used immunoSEQ multiplex PCR; TCRdb keeps in-frame clones, though not all of them. The data hold 160,000 or so clones, with approximately 89% observed a single time. Material for sequencing was PBMCs. Receptors originate from a young man in good health and CMV-seropositive.

The chain has TRBV18 and TRBJ2-7; 7 nucleotides match TRBD1. This CDR3 is built from 14 residues. After removal of 3 bases from V and 5 bases from J, the junction contained 7 bases not matched to a gene. Per germline, CDR1 KGHSH and CDR2 LQKENI. Here the CDR3 DNA reads TGTGCCAGCTCACCGAGACAGGGTTTCAACGAGCAGTACTTC. This encodes CASSPRQGFNEQYF.

The chain has TRBV19 and TRBJ2-7, with TRBD1 matching over 8 bases. This CDR3 comprises 13 residues. V was pared by 6 bases and J by 5 bases, with 6 bases of the junction left unmatched. Looked up from germline, CDR1 is LNHDA and CDR2 is SQIVND (reference sequence). CDR3 loop: CASRVTGGHEQYF. The DNA for the CDR3 is TGTGCCAGTAGAGTAACAGGGGGACACGAGCAGTACTTC.

The chain joins TRBV6-1 to TRBJ2-5, with a possible D match to TRBD2 (6 bases). V dropped 2 bases and J dropped 5 bases, with 18 bases sitting between them. The germline V gene has CDR1 MNHNS and CDR2 SASEGT. The CDR3 length is 16 residues. The CDR3 sequence: CASSEIGGVVAETQYF. CDR3 bases: TGTGCCAGCAGTGAAATCGGGGGAGTCGTCGCCGAGACCCAGTACTTC.